This TCR beta chain was identified in a study of patients and donors after allogeneic stem cell transplantation. Deletions cut 6 bases from V and 8 bases from J, with 8 bases between. The CDR3 runs to 12 residues. The germline V gene encodes CDR1 MNHEY and CDR2 SMNVEV (reference sequence). One entry per CDR3 protein results from TCRdb running MiXCR on the RT-PCR reads. The data hold approximately 21,000 distinct CDR3 sequences, with approximately 28% observed a single time. The table lists this clonotype with a few counts. V gene TRBV27 combines with J gene TRBJ1-6; D may be TRBD1 (6 bases). This TCR came from a human donor who was either an allogeneic HSCT recipient or a stem cell or donor lymphocyte infusion donor (not recorded which). It is not recorded whose cells these are; they may come from a transplant donor. Source material: blood, either unsorted or a sorted T cell fraction (not recorded which). The CDR3, as DNA: TGTGCCAGCAGCCCAGGGGATTCACCCCTCCACTTT. Protein: CASSPGDSPLHF.